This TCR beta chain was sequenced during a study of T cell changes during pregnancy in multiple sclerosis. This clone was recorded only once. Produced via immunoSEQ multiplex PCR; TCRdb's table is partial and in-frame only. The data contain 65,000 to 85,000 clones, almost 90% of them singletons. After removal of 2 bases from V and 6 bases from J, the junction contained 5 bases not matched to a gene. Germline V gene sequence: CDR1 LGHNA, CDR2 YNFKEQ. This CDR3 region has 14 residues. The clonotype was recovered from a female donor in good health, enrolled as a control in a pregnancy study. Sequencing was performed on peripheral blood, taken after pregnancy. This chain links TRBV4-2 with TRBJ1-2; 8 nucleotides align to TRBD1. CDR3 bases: TGTGCCAGCAGCCAAATAGCAGGGGGCGATGGCTACACCTTC. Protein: CASSQIAGGDGYTF.